One and the same sample provided the 21 T cell receptor beta chains below, sequenced in a study of T cells in Graves' hyperthyroidism and ophthalmopathy. RNA transcripts were the template for amplifying TCR beta CDR3 regions. The primer set for the first-round RT-PCR of the TCR CDR3 was HTBI. TCRdb recomputed calls from the multiplex PCR reads with MiXCR, one row per CDR3 protein. The sample consists of around 430,000 distinct CDR3 sequences, about 15% of them appearing once. Input material: blood. These receptor sequences come from a woman in her thirties with Graves' hyperthyroidism.

The V call is TRBV4-2, the J call TRBJ2-1; the D gene is possibly TRBD2 (5 bases). Trimming removed 0 bases from V and 7 bases from J, with 13 bases in between. This CDR3 has 15 amino acids. Per the germline V gene, CDR1 is LGHNA and CDR2 is YNFKEQ. The CDR3 spells CASSQDPTNGNEQFF. In DNA form, the CDR3 reads TGTGCCAGCAGCCAAGATCCGACTAACGGGAATGAGCAGTTCTTC.

The chain combines TRBV25-1 with TRBJ2-3, with a possible D match to TRBD2 (5 bases). The V end was cut by 3 bases, the J end by 3 bases, with 22 bases between. The germline V gene encodes CDR1 MGHDK and CDR2 SYGVNS. The CDR3 covers 18 residues. The CDR3 region has the DNA TGTGCCAGCAGTGAGAGCGGCAGGAAGGGCCCCGCTACAGATACGCAGTATTTT. As protein: CASSESGRKGPATDTQYF. The variable domain in full, completed from reference TRBV25-1 and TRBJ2-3, reads EADIYQTPRYLVIGTGKKITLECSQTMGHDKMYWYQQDPGMELHLIHYSYGVNSTEKGDLSSESTVSRIRTEHFPLTLESARPSHTSQYLCASSESGRKGPATDTQYFGPGTRLTVL.

This clonotype was detected a few times. The chain employs TRBV6-9 and TRBJ1-1, with 8 nucleotides matching TRBD1. V gave up 6 bases and J gave up 3 bases; unmatched junction bases: 6. Per germline, CDR1 MNHGY and CDR2 SVAAGI. This CDR3 region has 14 residues. The CDR3 sequence: CASSLGQGYTEAFF. The CDR3 nucleotides read TGTGCCAGCAGCCTCGGACAGGGCTACACTGAAGCTTTCTTT.

The rearrangement joins TRBV19 to TRBJ1-5, with D unclear. The germline gives CDR1 LNHDA, CDR2 SQIVND (reference sequence). The CDR3 is 12 amino acids. CDR3 region: CASWGSNQPQHF. The CDR3 region has the DNA TGTGCGTCGTGGGGTAGCAATCAGCCCCAGCATTTT. The complete variable domain, with remaining parts taken from reference TRBV19 and TRBJ1-5, reads DGGITQSPKYLFRKEGQNVTLSCEQNLNHDAMYWYRQDPGQGLRLIYYSQIVNDFQKGDIAEGYSVSREKKESFPLTVTSAQKNPTAFYLCASWGSNQPQHFGDGTRLSIL.

The DNA of the CDR3 is TGTGCCAGCACGGGGACTAGCGTTCAAGAGACCCAGTACTTC. Its translation is CASTGTSVQETQYF. V usage is TRBV12-3 or TRBV12-4 and J usage is TRBJ2-5, with TRBD2 matching 10 bases. There are 14 residues in the CDR3. Trimming removed 7 bases from V and 2 bases from J; junction bases left unmatched: 4.

This clonotype showed up many times. The genes are TRBV9 and TRBJ1-2; 8 bases are a match to TRBD1. CDR3 length: 13 residues. CDR1 and CDR2 (germline): SGDLS, YYNGEE. V was clipped by 2 bases and J by 6 bases; unmatched bases: 3. CDR3 sequence (DNA): TGTGCCAGCAGCGTGACAGGGGCAGATGGCTACACCTTC. Translating it yields CASSVTGADGYTF.

This clonotype was seen a few times. The chain employs TRBV6-5 and TRBJ2-5; 14 bases agree with TRBD2. The CDR3 has 19 amino acids. CDR1 is MNHEY, CDR2 SVGAGI, per germline. V lost 2 bases, J lost 2 bases, and 10 bases stayed unmatched. CDR3 sequence reads: CASSYRLGLAGAGQETQYF. The CDR3 bases are TGTGCCAGCAGTTACCGCTTGGGACTAGCGGGAGCGGGGCAAGAGACCCAGTACTTC.

This clonotype was picked up a small number of times. The V call is TRBV18, the J call TRBJ2-5, with 8 bases aligning to TRBD2. CDR1 KGHSH and CDR2 LQKENI come from the germline V gene. V lost 5 bases to trimming and J lost 6 bases; unmatched junction nucleotides: 14. This CDR3 region has 16 residues. The CDR3 loop is CASSELLAAKTQTQYF. As DNA, the CDR3 is TGTGCCAGCTCAGAACTACTAGCGGCCAAGACTCAGACCCAGTACTTC.

The J gene is TRBJ2-1, the V gene TRBV15, with D possibly TRBD2 on 6 matching bases. V lost 1 base to trimming and J lost 9 bases, with 22 bases between them. The germline CDR1 and CDR2 sequences are LNHNV and YYDKDF (reference sequence). CDR3 length equals 17 residues. In DNA form, the CDR3 reads TGTGCCACCAGCAGAGGAATTGTGACGGGAGTCGAGGGTGAGCAGTTCTTC. This gives the protein CATSRGIVTGVEGEQFF.

The CDR3 DNA sequence: TGTGCCAGCAGTGACTCGATGGTTCGGAGTGAGCAGTTCTTC. It encodes CASSDSMVRSEQFF. The gene calls are TRBV6-4 and TRBJ2-1; D ambiguous. Trimming took off 0 bases at V and 9 bases at J, with 12 bases between the two ends. Germline CDR1 is MRHNA and CDR2 is SNTAGT. The CDR3 has 14 amino acids.

The chain couples TRBV28 to TRBJ1-2; unclear D gene. CDR1 MDHEN and CDR2 SYDVKM come from the germline V gene. V gave up 2 bases and J gave up 2 bases, with 15 bases separating them. There are 16 residues in the CDR3. The CDR3 sequence is CASSLGSGIGNYGYTF. CDR3 DNA sequence: TGTGCCAGCAGTTTAGGCTCCGGGATTGGGAACTATGGCTACACCTTC.

Ten or more counts support this clonotype. The genes are TRBV11-2 and TRBJ2-7; no firm D call. The V and J ends lost 2 bases and 3 bases respectively, with 5 bases between them. Germline V gene data show CDR1 as SGHAT and CDR2 as FQNNGV. The CDR3 runs 12 residues. The CDR3 reads CASSLSIYEQYF. The CDR3 DNA reads TGTGCCAGCAGCTTAAGTATCTACGAGCAGTACTTC.

This clonotype was counted a single time. A much more abundant neighbour one base away suggests this may be a read error. The gene calls are TRBV27 and TRBJ2-3; D not certain. Germline CDR1 reads MNHEY; CDR2 reads SMNVEV (reference sequence). With 3 bases removed from V and 0 bases from J, the gap between germline ends came to 19 bases. The CDR3 loop spans 18 amino acids. CDR3 sequence (DNA): TGTGCCAGCAGTTTCGGCCCAACTGGCGCCGAGAGCACAGATACGCAGTATTTT. Translating it yields CASSFGPTGAESTDTQYF.

On this clonotype itself: A much larger clone lies a single base off, so this may be a read error. The genes are TRBV11-1 and TRBJ2-7, with TRBD2 matching over 8 bases. The CDR3 consists of 16 residues. V trimming: 6 bases; J trimming: 2 bases; junction bases outside the gene matches: 12. Germline V lookup: CDR1 SGHAT, CDR2 FQDESV (reference sequence). This CDR3 reads CASRNPRSSGAYEQYF. As DNA, the CDR3 is TGTGCCAGCAGAAATCCCCGTAGTAGCGGGGCCTACGAGCAGTACTTC. The entire variable domain, with the rest obtained from reference TRBV11-1 and TRBJ2-7, is as follows: EAEVAQSPRYKITEKSQAVAFWCDPISGHATLYWYRQILGQGPELLVQFQDESVVDDSQLPKDRFSAERLKGVDSTLKIQPAELGDSAMYLCASRNPRSSGAYEQYFGPGTRLTVT.

This clonotype was seen ten or more times. The V call is TRBV7-8, the J call TRBJ2-7, with no clear D. Between the trimmed V and J ends, which lost 1 base and 3 bases, there was a span of 22 bases. Germline lookup yields CDR1 SGHVS and CDR2 FQNEAQ. The CDR3 sequence is 18 residues long. Here the CDR3 DNA reads TGTGCCAGCAGCTTAGTCGGTCCAGGAACTTCCTATTTCTACGAGCAGTACTTC. Translation gives CASSLVGPGTSYFYEQYF.

This clonotype was seen only a few times. The chain combines TRBV6-1 with TRBJ1-1; D remains ambiguous. Looked up from germline, CDR1 is MNHNS and CDR2 is SASEGT. This CDR3 region has 18 residues. V was cut by 6 bases and J by 1 base, with 24 bases left in between. DNA of the CDR3: TGTGCCAGCAGACCCTGGGATAGCTCCCGTGTTCAGAACACTGAAGCTTTCTTT. It translates to CASRPWDSSRVQNTEAFF.

The rearrangement uses TRBV10-1 and TRBJ1-2, with D perhaps TRBD1 (6 bases). Between the trimmed V and J ends, which lost 5 bases and 5 bases, there was a span of 12 bases. The germline V gene encodes CDR1 WNHNN and CDR2 SYGVQD (reference sequence). This CDR3 is built from 13 residues. As DNA, the CDR3 is TGCGCCAGCAGTCCCGGGACAACATATGGCTACACCTTC. Translation gives CASSPGTTYGYTF.

In this sample, this clonotype turned up many times. An end of the junction does not agree with germline; a read error may underlie this. V is TRBV28 and J is TRBJ2-3; D is undetermined. The CDR3 length is 13 residues. Germline V CDR1 and CDR2: MDHEN, SYDVKM. The CDR3 region is CASSLPSTDTQYF. The CDR3 coding sequence is TGCGCCAGCAGCCTCCCTAGCACAGATACGCAGTATTTT.

This clonotype was recorded at least ten times. The V and J genes are TRBV18 and TRBJ2-7, with D hard to call. The ends were cut back, 2 bases at V and 2 bases at J, with 10 bases in the middle. Germline V gene data show CDR1 as KGHSH and CDR2 as LQKENI. This CDR3 has 14 residues. CDR3 amino acids: CASSPDPGAYEQYF. CDR3 in DNA: TGTGCCAGCTCACCAGACCCTGGAGCCTACGAGCAGTACTTC.

Of note for this clonotype: A much more abundant neighbour one base away suggests this may be a read error. The J gene is TRBJ2-3, the V gene TRBV6-2 or TRBV6-3; TRBD2 aligns across 9 bases. The V gene end was trimmed by 5 bases and the J gene end by 4 bases; junction bases not matched to a gene: 7. This CDR3 has 15 amino acids. Per the germline V gene, CDR1 is MNHEY and CDR2 is SVGEGT. CDR3 DNA sequence: TGTGCCAGCAGTCTTACTAGCGGGCGATCAGATACGCAGTATTTT. It yields the protein CASSLTSGRSDTQYF.

This clonotype was detected many times. The J gene is TRBJ2-5, the V gene TRBV11-2; no reliable D call. CDR1 SGHAT and CDR2 FQNNGV come from the germline V gene. This CDR3 region has 14 residues. The V end lost 3 bases, the J end lost 4 bases, and 12 bases lay between the germline ends. DNA for the CDR3: TGTGCCAGCAGCTTGAATTCCGGAGTAGAGACCCAGTACTTC. Protein: CASSLNSGVETQYF.